This is a list of T cell receptor beta chains from one sample in a study of PD-1 blockade in classical Hodgkin lymphoma. The method was immunoSEQ multiplex PCR; TCRdb's version includes in-frame clones alone and lacks a portion of them. Counted here are about 96,000 clones, 85% to 95% occurring once; the ten biggest clones make up roughly 2%. Here the sequenced sample was peripheral blood mononuclear cells (PBMCs), taken before the fourth cycle of nivolumab. Receptors originate from a human donor with classical Hodgkin lymphoma. The CDR3 runs from the conserved cysteine through the conserved F or W. The D gene is left open where the match is weak. The size field is filled for only some rows; it gives once, few, many or a size class.

d_call	v_call	clone_size	j_call	cdr3_nt	cdr3_aa
TRBD1	TRBV5-1	once	TRBJ2-1	TGCGCCAGCACTAGGACAGGCCACTACAATGAGCAGTTCTTC	CASTRTGHYNEQFF
TRBD2	TRBV6-1	NA	TRBJ2-1	TGTGCCAGCAGTGATGTGTCAGGGGCACTAGCGGGAGTGTTTGAGCAGTTCTTC	CASSDVSGALAGVFEQFF
TRBD1	TRBV30	few	TRBJ1-1	TGTGCCTGGAGGGACAGGGGGTACACTGAAGCTTTCTTT	CAWRDRGYTEAFF
NA	TRBV28	NA	TRBJ2-3	TGTGCCAGCAGACGGGGGACAGTCCCGGGTAGCACAGATACGCAGTATTTT	CASRRGTVPGSTDTQYF
NA	TRBV6-5	NA	TRBJ2-3	TGTGCCAGCAGTTATAGTCCGGCGGGCACAGATACGCAGTATTTT	CASSYSPAGTDTQYF
NA	TRBV19	NA	TRBJ2-7	TGTGCCAGTAGTATTAGTCTAGTTACCTACGAGCAGTACTTC	CASSISLVTYEQYF
NA	TRBV6-1	NA	TRBJ2-1	TGTGCCAGCAGTGAGGGACCCGGGGAGCAGCAGTTCTTC	CASSEGPGEQQFF
NA	TRBV11-2	NA	TRBJ2-7	TGTGCCAGCAGCTTAAGTTCGGGGCTAGCAAATTACTTC	CASSLSSGLANYF
NA	TRBV9	NA	TRBJ2-7	TGTGCCAGCAGCGTAGCTACCGCCTACGAGCAGTACTTC	CASSVATAYEQYF
TRBD1	TRBV2	NA	TRBJ1-5	TGTGCCAGCAGTGAGACTACAGGGGGCATCGAGTCGAGGCCCCAGCATTTT	CASSETTGGIESRPQHF
NA	TRBV14	NA	TRBJ2-2	TGTGCCAGCAGCCAAGGGCACCCCCAGACCACCGGGGAGCTGTTTTTT	CASSQGHPQTTGELFF
NA	TRBV30	NA	TRBJ1-2	TGTGCCTCCAACCACTGGGGGACCTATGGCTACACCTTC	CASNHWGTYGYTF
TRBD2	TRBV5-6	NA	TRBJ2-1	TGTGCCAGCGCATGGGACTATGACGACTGGAATGAGCAGTTCTTC	CASAWDYDDWNEQFF
NA	TRBV28	NA	TRBJ1-2	TGTGCCAGCAGCGGAAGGGAATCCGGTAACTATGGCTACACCTTC	CASSGRESGNYGYTF
NA	TRBV20-1	once	TRBJ2-1	TGCAGTGTCACGGCCTATGAGCAGTTCTTC	CSVTAYEQFF
TRBD2	TRBV7-9	NA	TRBJ2-2	TGTGCCAGCAGCTTAGACGGTAGCGGGAGCCCCACCGGGGAGCTGTTTTTT	CASSLDGSGSPTGELFF
NA	TRBV4-1	NA	TRBJ2-7	TGCGCCAGCAGCCATCGAAAGGGCGGTTACGAGCAGTACTTC	CASSHRKGGYEQYF
TRBD2	TRBV7-9	NA	TRBJ2-1	TGTGCCAGCAGGGTCCCCAGCGGGAGGGAGGGTGAGCAGTTCTTC	CASRVPSGREGEQFF
NA	TRBV15	NA	TRBJ1-1	TGTGCCACCAGCGGGGACCTTTTCCCCGGGAACACTGAAGCTTTCTTT	CATSGDLFPGNTEAFF
NA	TRBV28	NA	TRBJ1-2	TGTGCCAGCAGTATCCTAGACAGCAACTATGGCTACACCTTC	CASSILDSNYGYTF
NA	TRBV7-9	NA	TRBJ2-7	TGTGCCAGCAGCCCGCAGGTCTTCAGCTCCTACGAGCAGTACTTC	CASSPQVFSSYEQYF
TRBD1	TRBV7-8	NA	TRBJ1-4	TGTGCCAGCAGCTTAGGGGCCCCGGGACAGGGTGAAAAACTGTTTTTT	CASSLGAPGQGEKLFF
NA	TRBV27	NA	TRBJ2-7	TGTGCCAGCAGTCATGGACAAGGCTACGAGCAGTACTTC	CASSHGQGYEQYF
TRBD1	TRBV14	NA	TRBJ2-7	TGTGCCAGCAGCCAAGATCCCTTGGACAGGGCCTACGAGCAGTACTTC	CASSQDPLDRAYEQYF
NA	TRBV28	NA	TRBJ1-3	TGTGCCAGCAGTTTAGACGGACAGCTAAACACCATATATTTT	CASSLDGQLNTIYF
TRBD1	TRBV29-1	NA	TRBJ2-3	TGCAGCCAGGGACAGGGGGCTTCAGATACGCAGTATTTT	CSQGQGASDTQYF
NA	TRBV7-6	NA	TRBJ2-3	TGTGCCAGCAGCTTACGGGCGGGCTATACAGATACGCAGTATTTT	CASSLRAGYTDTQYF
NA	TRBV5-1	NA	TRBJ2-7	TGCGCCAGCAGATATTTTTCTAGAGCCATGAGCTCCTACGAGCAGTACTTC	CASRYFSRAMSSYEQYF
NA	TRBV27	NA	TRBJ2-2	TGTGCCAGCAGTAAACCTATCGGGTTTACCGGGGAGCTGTTTTTT	CASSKPIGFTGELFF
NA	TRBV28	NA	TRBJ1-5	TGTGCCAGCAGTTTCACCCAGCCCCAGCATTTT	CASSFTQPQHF
NA	TRBV6-1	NA	TRBJ2-1	TGTGCCAGCAGGAATGGACAGAGAGGGGATGAGCAGTTCTTC	CASRNGQRGDEQFF
NA	TRBV11-2	NA	TRBJ2-5	TGTGCCAGCAGCTTAGTGGCAGGGAAGTACTTC	CASSLVAGKYF
NA	TRBV28	NA	TRBJ1-3	TGTGCCAGCAGTTTATGGGACAGACCTGGAAACACCATATATTTT	CASSLWDRPGNTIYF
NA	TRBV19	NA	TRBJ2-7	TGTGCCAGTAGTGACCGTCCCTACGAGCAGTACTTC	CASSDRPYEQYF
NA	TRBV7-2	NA	TRBJ2-1	TGTGCCAGCAGCTCCTCCCAGACCCGCCAGCAGTTCTTC	CASSSSQTRQQFF
TRBD1	TRBV6-5	NA	TRBJ2-5	TGTGCCAGCAGTTACACTCAGACAGGGGGCGAGACCCAGTACTTC	CASSYTQTGGETQYF
NA	TRBV6-6	NA	TRBJ2-1	TGTGCCAGCAGTCCCGTGGTGGCCTTGGCCTACAATGAGCAGTTCTTC	CASSPVVALAYNEQFF